These 6 T cell receptor beta chains came from one sample sequenced in a study of CXCR3-negative and CXCR3-positive naive CD8 T cells. All TRB cDNA libraries came from 5' RACE performed with UMI labels. Reprocessing the 5' RACE reads, TCRdb reports a single entry for every CDR3 protein and omits DNA. The sample totals some 28,000 distinct CDR3 sequences. The source material was memory CD8+ T cells from blood. The receptors here all came from a human donor in good health. Some clones in this sample may be carry-over from other donors' samples.

This rearrangement joins TRBV2 to TRBJ2-7; without DNA, the TCRdb call of TRBD1 cannot be checked. The CDR3 consists of 16 residues. Per the germline V gene, CDR1 is SNHLY and CDR2 is FYNNEI. CDR3 region: CASSEVGQGDWYEQYF.

V gene TRBV18 combines with J gene TRBJ1-1. From germline, CDR1 is KGHSH and CDR2 LQKENI. The CDR3 has 16 residues. The CDR3 sequence is CASSLGSAGSHTEAFF.

The chain is built from TRBV12-3 or TRBV12-4 and TRBJ2-5; TCRdb lists TRBD2, though no DNA is available to test this call. This CDR3 has 14 residues. CDR3 protein: CASRPSGGAETQYF.

The rearrangement joins TRBV3-1 to TRBJ2-1; there is no DNA to check the TCRdb D call of TRBD1. The CDR3 has 17 amino acids. Germline lookup yields CDR1 LGHDT and CDR2 YNNKEL (reference sequence). The CDR3 sequence is CASSQEDRGPLYNEQFF.

The rearrangement links TRBV29-1 to TRBJ2-4; TCRdb lists TRBD1, though no DNA is available to test this call. The CDR3 spans 14 residues. The germline gives CDR1 SQVTM, CDR2 ANQGSEA. CDR3 protein: CSVGTALAKNIQYF.

The chain couples TRBV12-3 or TRBV12-4 to TRBJ2-1; TCRdb calls TRBD1, which cannot be checked without DNA. This CDR3 has 13 residues. This chain's CDR3 is CASRGGLSYEQFF.